Listed below are T cell receptor beta chains from one sample, sequenced in a study of blood T cells in healthy people across ages. TCRdb reprocessed the 5' RACE reads via MiXCR and lists one record per CDR3 protein. The sample shows about 1.4 million distinct CDR3 sequences, 55% to 75% of them seen only once. Sequencing input: blood. The receptors stem from a man younger than 35 in good health. Both conserved end residues are part of each CDR3.

j_call v_call cdr3_length cdr3_aa
TRBJ2-7 TRBV20-1 14 CSATTASTTYEQYF
TRBJ1-4 TRBV9 15 CASSDGARPGEKLFF
TRBJ2-1 TRBV10-3 14 CAIRGLAGANEQFF
TRBJ2-1 TRBV5-5 15 CASSMTGTIYNGQFF
TRBJ1-2 TRBV6-1 9 CATNYGYTF
TRBJ2-2 TRBV6-2/TRBV6-3 15 CASSPLATRTGELFF
TRBJ2-7 TRBV7-2 18 CASSALTMGQGLSYEQYF
TRBJ2-1 TRBV20-1 12 CSAPLPGNKQFF
TRBJ2-7 TRBV6-6 15 CASKSTSKGAYEQYF
TRBJ2-2 TRBV7-2 15 CASSQLGGNTGELFF
TRBJ1-2 TRBV12-3/TRBV12-4 13 CASRQDRGQGYTF
TRBJ1-2 TRBV18 17 CASSPQRSRTGEYGYTF
TRBJ2-1 TRBV10-3 17 CAIRRPGQTSKNLEQFF
TRBJ1-4 TRBV7-6 15 CASSSSGTTNEKLFF
TRBJ1-2 TRBV14 17 CASSQEMGQGARYGYTF
TRBJ2-7 TRBV10-3 15 CAISDWGQGPYEQYF
TRBJ2-1 TRBV28 15 CASTPLGVVSNEQFF
TRBJ2-5 TRBV5-1 16 CASSLYDRPYQETQYF
TRBJ2-3 TRBV27 13 CASSLWGLHTQYF
TRBJ1-1 TRBV6-2/TRBV6-3 12 CASRTGSGEAFF
TRBJ2-3 TRBV11-2 16 CARNSQGIAPTDTQYF
TRBJ2-3 TRBV24-1 14 CATSDLLRGDTQYF
TRBJ1-2 TRBV6-1 15 CASSEVGGADYGYTF
TRBJ2-1 TRBV30 14 CAWSVQSGYHEQFF
TRBJ1-1 TRBV27 15 CASRKTDRVNTEAFF
TRBJ2-5 TRBV7-2 16 CASSFRIAGGLETQYF
TRBJ2-1 TRBV20-1 14 CSASVAADYNEQFF
TRBJ2-3 TRBV4-3 16 CASSQDVTGETDTQYF
TRBJ2-4 TRBV7-9 13 CASSPGFKNIQYF
TRBJ2-3 TRBV7-9 15 CASSLGLLLTDTQYF
TRBJ1-4 TRBV5-1 14 CASSSGPGNEKLFF
TRBJ1-2 TRBV4-1 15 CASSQETRAHYGYTF
TRBJ1-6 TRBV14 15 CASSQLRFGESPLHF
TRBJ2-5 TRBV7-9 16 CASSHPGTPGAETQYF
TRBJ1-1 TRBV4-3 15 CASGQEWRAGVEAFF
TRBJ1-2 TRBV5-5 14 CASSFSGGSYGYTF
TRBJ1-6 TRBV28 12 CASSLSRSPLHF
TRBJ2-1 TRBV4-3 13 CASSQEYRNEQFF
TRBJ1-2 TRBV9 11 CASSERQGYTF
TRBJ2-5 TRBV15 12 CATSRVQETQYF
- TRBV14 15 CASSQVPTGRHEQYF
TRBJ2-1 TRBV3-1 20 CASSQGPTSGSHQFYNEQFF
TRBJ1-2 TRBV20-1 13 CSARLDKNYGYTF
TRBJ2-3 TRBV6-5 15 CASSSRTGVTDTQYF
TRBJ1-1 TRBV7-9 16 CASSLAAGIQNPEAFF
TRBJ1-6 TRBV2 13 CASSEARNSPLHF
TRBJ2-5 TRBV4-3 16 CASSVQSGGARETQYF
TRBJ1-2 TRBV5-1 15 CASSPTGNAAYGYTF